Following are 12 T cell receptor beta chains from one sample sequenced in a study of CD8 T cells in ankylosing spondylitis. One entry per CDR3 protein, called by TCRdb with MiXCR from the 5' RACE reads. The sample has under 250,000 distinct CDR3 sequences; around 32% are singletons. The sample consisted of blood, either unsorted or a sorted T cell fraction (not recorded which). Receptor source: a male donor with ankylosing spondylitis or in good health (not recorded which).

As DNA, the CDR3 is TGCGCCAGCAGCCAAAACCCTTCGACAGGGTTCCAAGAGACCCAGTACTTC. Protein product: CASSQNPSTGFQETQYF. This rearrangement joins TRBV4-1 to TRBJ2-5, with 7 nucleotides matching TRBD1. Germline V gene data show CDR1 as MGHRA and CDR2 as YSYEKL. Trimming at V came to 2 bases and at J to 1 base, leaving 10 bases not matched to a gene. CDR3 size: 17 residues.

This clonotype has only a few counts. This chain connects TRBV20-1 to TRBJ2-7, with 9 bases fitting TRBD1. This CDR3 has 15 residues. V gave up 6 bases and J gave up 4 bases; unmatched junction bases: 13. Germline loops: CDR1 DFQATT, CDR2 SNEGSKA (reference sequence). The CDR3 sequence is CSASRTGTGRYEQYF. DNA for the CDR3: TGCAGTGCCTCCCGCACCGGGACAGGGCGTTACGAGCAGTACTTC.

This clonotype appeared many times. The chain recombines TRBV20-1 with TRBJ2-7; 9 bases fit TRBD2. V lost 3 bases, J lost 5 bases, and 11 bases stayed unmatched. Germline V gives CDR1 DFQATT, CDR2 SNEGSKA (reference sequence). The CDR3 spans 15 residues. The chain's CDR3 is CSASPRLAGTDEQYF. The CDR3 region has the DNA TGCAGTGCTAGTCCGCGGCTAGCGGGGACCGACGAGCAGTACTTC.

J is TRBJ1-1 and V is TRBV27, with unresolved D. Germline V gives CDR1 MNHEY, CDR2 SMNVEV (reference sequence). CDR3 length: 10 residues. DNA for the CDR3: TGTGAGGTTGCGGACACTGAAGCTTTCTTT. It translates to CEVADTEAFF.

The V and J genes are TRBV7-2 and TRBJ2-1; D remains ambiguous. CDR1 and CDR2 from the germline V gene are SGHTA and FQGNSA. The CDR3 extends over 15 amino acids. V lost 3 bases and J 2 bases, leaving 11 bases between the germline ends. CDR3 DNA sequence: TGTGCCAGCAGCTTGGGTCTTTCCCCCTACAATGAGCAGTTCTTC. Encoded protein: CASSLGLSPYNEQFF. The whole variable domain, filled in from reference TRBV7-2 and TRBJ2-1, reads GAGVSQSPSNKVTEKGKDVELRCDPISGHTALYWYRQSLGQGLEFLIYFQGNSAPDKSGLPSDRFSAERTGGSVSTLTIQRTQQEDSAVYLCASSLGLSPYNEQFFGPGTRLTVL.

V gene TRBV12-3 or TRBV12-4 combines with J gene TRBJ1-2; 9 bases are shared with TRBD1. The CDR3 spans 15 residues. Trimming at V came to 7 bases and at J to 4 bases, leaving 10 bases not matched to a gene. Here the CDR3 DNA reads TGTGCCAGCATCGGAACAGGGGGCCCTTTCTATGGCTACACCTTC. Translated, it gives CASIGTGGPFYGYTF.

The chain joins TRBV5-4 to TRBJ2-1, with 7 bases matching TRBD2. The germline gives CDR1 SGHNT, CDR2 YYREEE (reference sequence). The CDR3 is 19 amino acids. V shed 1 base and J 0 bases; nucleotides not matched to a gene: 13. CDR3 protein: CASSLSLAGDPSSYNEQFF. The CDR3 DNA sequence: TGTGCCAGCAGCTTGTCCTTGGCGGGGGACCCCAGCTCCTACAATGAGCAGTTCTTC.

This clonotype has a handful of counts. J is TRBJ2-7 and V is TRBV15; 8 nucleotides match TRBD1. This CDR3 is built from 15 residues. V lost 0 bases and J lost 5; bases outside the gene matches: 6. Germline V gene lookup returns CDR1 LNHNV and CDR2 YYDKDF (reference sequence). CDR3 residues: CATSRDRQGIHEQYF. CDR3 nucleotide sequence: TGTGCCACCAGCAGAGATCGACAGGGGATCCACGAGCAGTACTTC.

This clonotype was detected only a few times. The chain employs TRBV5-6 and TRBJ1-5, with D tentatively TRBD1 (6 bases). Germline V gives CDR1 SGHDT, CDR2 YYEEEE. The CDR3 extends over 13 amino acids. V was clipped by 3 bases and J by 5 bases, with 9 bases between them. The DNA of the CDR3 is TGTGCCAGCAGCTCGGACAGTCATCAGCCCCAGCATTTT. It yields the protein CASSSDSHQPQHF.

V usage is TRBV24-1 and J usage is TRBJ2-5; 7 positions match TRBD1. This CDR3 spans 15 amino acids. V lost 4 bases and J lost 2; bases outside the gene matches: 6. The germline CDR1 and CDR2 sequences are KGHDR and SFDVKD. CDR3 nucleotides: TGTGCCACCAGTGACCCGAGGGGACAGCAAGAGACCCAGTACTTC. Residues: CATSDPRGQQETQYF.

There are many counts of this clonotype. The genes are TRBV29-1 and TRBJ2-5; tentatively, D is TRBD2 (6 bases). Trimming stripped 4 bases from V and 2 bases from J, with 14 bases between. In germline, CDR1 is SQVTM, CDR2 ANQGSEA. This CDR3 spans 14 amino acids. The CDR3 here is CSVVRQGLQETQYF. CDR3 sequence (DNA): TGCAGCGTTGTCAGGCAGGGACTTCAAGAGACCCAGTACTTC.

This chain joins TRBV6-2 or TRBV6-3 and TRBJ2-3; possible D gene TRBD2, 6 bases. V dropped 6 bases and J dropped 4 bases, with 11 bases sitting between them. The CDR3 contains 13 residues. Germline V gives CDR1 MNHEY, CDR2 SVGEGT. The CDR3 is CASSGGSSDTQYF. CDR3 in DNA: TGTGCCAGCAGCGGGGGATCATCAGATACGCAGTATTTT.